These 24 T cell receptor beta chains originate from one sample sequenced in a study of blood T cell repertoires in COVID-19. Assay used: immunoSEQ multiplex PCR; TCRdb lists only in-frame clones, some missing. The repertoire holds about 81,000 clones, with about four fifths as singletons. Source material: peripheral blood. These receptor sequences come from a human donor in a cohort sampled during active COVID-19.

The chain is built from TRBV4-1 and TRBJ1-2; no reliable D call. Per the germline V gene, CDR1 is MGHRA and CDR2 is YSYEKL. The V and J ends lost 0 bases and 2 bases respectively, with 10 bases between them. CDR3 length: 15 residues. The CDR3 protein is CASSQDAPGNYGYTF. The CDR3 nucleotides are TGCGCCAGCAGCCAAGATGCTCCCGGGAACTATGGCTACACCTTC.

The chain combines TRBV9 with TRBJ1-5; no definite D call. The CDR3 totals 14 residues. Trimming took 0 bases from V and 3 from J, leaving 7 bases between them. Germline assignment: CDR1 SGDLS and CDR2 YYNGEE. The CDR3 bases are TGTGCCAGCAGCGTAGGGGCAGACAATCAGCCCCAGCATTTT. The encoded protein is CASSVGADNQPQHF.

The gene calls are TRBV5-1 and TRBJ2-2; tentative D call: TRBD2 (6 bases). Germline loops: CDR1 SGHRS, CDR2 YFSETQ. Between the trimmed V and J ends, which lost 5 bases and 4 bases, there was a span of 15 bases. The CDR3 is made up of 15 amino acids. The CDR3 is CASRLSGFATGELFF. CDR3 DNA: TGCGCCAGCAGACTAAGCGGGTTCGCCACCGGGGAGCTGTTTTTT.

The chain employs TRBV6-6 and TRBJ1-2; maybe TRBD1 (6 bases). This CDR3 contains 13 residues. Trimming cost V 3 bases and J 6 bases, with 11 bases left between them. The germline gives CDR1 MNHNY, CDR2 SVGAGI (reference sequence). CDR3 loop: CASSYLGADGYTF. The CDR3 region has the DNA TGTGCCAGCAGTTATTTGGGGGCAGATGGCTACACCTTC.

J is TRBJ2-7 and V is TRBV7-9; 7 bases align to TRBD1. V shed 4 bases, J shed 5 bases, and the junction held 5 bases outside the gene matches. Germline CDR1 and CDR2: SEHNR and FQNEAQ (reference sequence). CDR3 length equals 13 residues. The CDR3 here is CASSSRQGDEQYF. The CDR3 DNA is TGTGCCAGCAGCTCGCGACAGGGCGACGAGCAGTACTTC.

This clone has just one count. V gene TRBV12-3 or TRBV12-4 combines with J gene TRBJ1-1; unclear D gene. CDR3 length: 12 residues. Trimming stripped 6 bases from V and 8 bases from J, with 13 bases between. CDR3 in amino acids: CASSLRYWEAFF. The DNA for the CDR3 is TGTGCCAGCAGCCTTCGATACTGGGAAGCTTTCTTT.

The chain recombines TRBV4-3 with TRBJ2-1; D is perhaps TRBD2 (5 bases). Germline V gene data show CDR1 as LGHNA and CDR2 as YSLEER. V dropped 0 bases and J dropped 2 bases, with 8 bases sitting between them. The CDR3 is made up of 15 amino acids. CDR3 DNA: TGCGCCAGCAGCCAAGAATTGAGGGCCTACAATGAGCAGTTCTTC. Amino acids: CASSQELRAYNEQFF.

The chain combines TRBV7-3 with TRBJ1-1; 9 bases line up with TRBD1. Germline V gene sequence: CDR1 SGHTA, CDR2 FQGTGA. The J segment lost 2 bases and the V segment lost 6 bases, leaving 7 bases of the junction unmatched. This CDR3 is 15 amino acids long. CDR3 protein: CASSNTGGVNTEAFF. DNA of the CDR3: TGTGCCAGCAGTAATACAGGGGGCGTAAACACTGAAGCTTTCTTT. The full variable domain, in which reference TRBV7-3 and TRBJ1-1 provide the parts outside the CDR3, is GAGVSQTPSNKVTEKGKYVELRCDPISGHTALYWYRQSLGQGPEFLIYFQGTGAADDSGLPNDRFFAVRPEGSVSTLKIQRTERGDSAVYLCASSNTGGVNTEAFFGQGTRLTVV.

This rearrangement joins TRBV7-9 to TRBJ1-1, with 8 bases identical to TRBD1. V shed 3 bases, J shed 6 bases, and the junction held 3 bases outside the gene matches. The CDR3 contains 13 residues. Germline V gene data show CDR1 as SEHNR and CDR2 as FQNEAQ (reference sequence). The DNA of the CDR3 is TGTGCCAGCAGCTTGAAACAGGGGGCTGAAGCTTTCTTT. This translates into CASSLKQGAEAFF.

The rearrangement links TRBV29-1 to TRBJ1-1; D remains ambiguous. Trimming shortened V by 2 bases and J by 2 bases, and 9 bases separated the two germline ends. CDR1 and CDR2 from the germline V gene are SQVTM and ANQGSEA. This CDR3 contains 13 residues. The CDR3 spells CSVELFSNTEAFF. The CDR3 DNA sequence: TGCAGCGTTGAATTATTTTCCAACACTGAAGCTTTCTTT. Looking up the rest from reference TRBV29-1 and TRBJ1-1 gives the full variable domain: SAVISQKPSRDICQRGTSLTIQCQVDSQVTMMFWYRQQPGQSLTLIATANQGSEATYESGFVIDKFPISRPNLTFSTLTVSNMSPEDSSIYLCSVELFSNTEAFFGQGTRLTVV.

The V and J genes are TRBV19 and TRBJ2-7; TRBD2 agrees at 9 bases. The CDR3 covers 14 residues. The V gene end was trimmed by 2 bases and the J gene end by 5 bases; junction bases not matched to a gene: 4. Germline CDR1 and CDR2: LNHDA and SQIVND (reference sequence). The CDR3 is CASSIRGGAHEQYF. DNA for the CDR3: TGTGCCAGTAGTATACGCGGGGGGGCCCACGAGCAGTACTTC.

The chain is built from TRBV5-1 and TRBJ1-3; D is uncertain. CDR1 and CDR2 (germline): SGHRS, YFSETQ. This CDR3 has 15 residues. Trimming left V 0 bases short and J 0 bases short, with 7 bases between. This CDR3 is CASSLVGSSGNTIYF. For the CDR3, the DNA is TGCGCCAGCAGCTTGGTTGGGAGCTCTGGAAACACCATATATTTT. The full variable domain, its missing parts supplied by reference TRBV5-1 and TRBJ1-3, is KAGVTQTPRYLIKTRGQQVTLSCSPISGHRSVSWYQQTPGQGLQFLFEYFSETQRNKGNFPGRFSGRQFSNSRSEMNVSTLELGDSALYLCASSLVGSSGNTIYFGEGSWLTVV.

The rearrangement links TRBV30 to TRBJ1-5; 9 bases map to TRBD1. J gave up 3 bases and V 3 bases, and 6 bases lay outside the gene matches. The CDR3 has 15 residues. CDR1 is GTSNPN, CDR2 SVGIG, per germline (reference sequence). CDR3 amino acids: CAWRQGTGYNQPQHF. CDR3 nucleotide sequence: TGTGCCTGGAGACAAGGGACAGGGTACAATCAGCCCCAGCATTTT.

The J gene is TRBJ1-2, the V gene TRBV3-1 (or the pseudogene TRBV3-2), with D uncertain. The CDR3 is 15 residues long. From germline, CDR1 is LGHDT and CDR2 YNNKEL (reference sequence). V was trimmed by 1 base and J by 2 bases, leaving 11 bases between them. The CDR3 spells CASSQAGLRNYGYTF. CDR3 bases: TGTGCCAGCAGCCAAGCAGGACTCCGAAACTATGGCTACACCTTC.

This chain links TRBV7-2 with TRBJ2-5; 12 nucleotides align to TRBD2. Trimming at V came to 5 bases and at J to 5 bases, leaving 12 bases not matched to a gene. The CDR3 extends over 17 amino acids. Germline CDR1 is SGHTA and CDR2 is FQGNSA. The CDR3 here is CASSPGLAGAEDETQYF. DNA for the CDR3: TGTGCCAGCAGCCCGGGACTAGCGGGCGCAGAGGACGAGACCCAGTACTTC.

This chain links TRBV7-2 with TRBJ1-2; 8 bases are a match to TRBD1. The CDR3 spans 13 residues. From germline, CDR1 is SGHTA and CDR2 FQGNSA. V dropped 11 bases and J dropped 3; count of bases not matched to a gene: 8. CDR3: CAGRTGSYYGYTF. The CDR3 DNA is TGTGCCGGGCGGACAGGGTCGTACTATGGCTACACCTTC. Using reference TRBV7-2 and TRBJ1-2 for the parts outside the CDR3, the full variable domain is GAGVSQSPSNKVTEKGKDVELRCDPISGHTALYWYRQSLGQGLEFLIYFQGNSAPDKSGLPSDRFSAERTGGSVSTLTIQRTQQEDSAVYLCAGRTGSYYGYTFGSGTRLTVV.

This sequence joins TRBV19 and TRBJ1-1; a possible D gene is TRBD1 (6 bases). CDR1 is LNHDA and CDR2 is SQIVND in the germline V gene (reference sequence). This CDR3 region has 15 residues. V lost 6 bases and J lost 3, with 17 bases in between. Here the CDR3 reads CASSRLGAGDTEAFF. DNA for the CDR3: TGTGCCAGTAGCCGGTTGGGGGCAGGGGACACTGAAGCTTTCTTT.

The rearrangement links TRBV5-1 to TRBJ1-5; possible D gene TRBD1, 6 bases. V lost 0 bases and J lost 2, with 6 bases in between. This CDR3 has 14 residues. The germline gives CDR1 SGHRS, CDR2 YFSETQ. The CDR3 bases are TGCGCCAGCAGCTTGGACAGGGGCAATCAGCCCCAGCATTTT. Its protein is CASSLDRGNQPQHF. The whole variable domain, remainder taken from reference TRBV5-1 and TRBJ1-5, is KAGVTQTPRYLIKTRGQQVTLSCSPISGHRSVSWYQQTPGQGLQFLFEYFSETQRNKGNFPGRFSGRQFSNSRSEMNVSTLELGDSALYLCASSLDRGNQPQHFGDGTRLSIL.

This chain connects TRBV7-9 to TRBJ1-6; TRBD1 is a possible D gene (6 bases). Per the germline V gene, CDR1 is SEHNR and CDR2 is FQNEAQ (reference sequence). V lost 1 base and J 4 bases, leaving 11 bases between the germline ends. The CDR3 totals 16 residues. CDR3 bases: TGTGCCAGCAGCTTAGGAGGGACACGTTATAATTCACCCCTCCACTTT. Residues: CASSLGGTRYNSPLHF.

The chain carries TRBV27 and TRBJ2-7; the D gene is possibly TRBD1 (6 bases). Germline V lookup: CDR1 MNHEY, CDR2 SMNVEV (reference sequence). This CDR3 is 13 amino acids long. V lost 5 bases and J lost 3, with 11 bases in between. In DNA, the CDR3 is TGTGCCAGCAGTGGGGGCCCCAACTACGAGCAGTACTTC. Its protein is CASSGGPNYEQYF.

The rearrangement uses TRBV9 and TRBJ1-6, with 7 bases fitting TRBD1. The CDR3 is 14 residues long. Germline values: CDR1 SGDLS, CDR2 YYNGEE. The junction had 8 bases not matched to a gene; V was cut back by 4 bases and J by 10 bases. DNA of the CDR3: TGTGCCAGCAGCCGGGACAGTGGGGAATCACCCCTCCACTTT. It encodes CASSRDSGESPLHF.

The chain recombines TRBV5-6 with TRBJ2-3; TRBD1 matches 7 bases. The germline CDR1 and CDR2 sequences are SGHDT and YYEEEE. The length of the CDR3 is 15 residues. With V trimmed by 0 bases and J by 2 bases, 3 bases remained unmatched. The chain's CDR3 is CASSLGQGYTDTQYF. The CDR3 region has the DNA TGTGCCAGCAGCTTGGGACAGGGATACACAGATACGCAGTATTTT.

A single count supports this clone. The chain uses TRBV9 and TRBJ2-7; TRBD1 matches 7 bases. V lost 3 bases and J lost 6; bases outside the gene matches: 12. The CDR3 has 15 amino acids. The germline V gene encodes CDR1 SGDLS and CDR2 YYNGEE. For the CDR3, the DNA is TGTGCCAGCAGCGCATCCGGGACAGTGGGTCCCGAGCAGTACTTC. Amino acids: CASSASGTVGPEQYF. Supplemented by reference TRBV9 and TRBJ2-7, the full variable domain reads DSGVTQTPKHLITATGQRVTLRCSPRSGDLSVYWYQQSLDQGLQFLIQYYNGEERAKGNILERFSAQQFPDLHSELNLSSLELGDSALYFCASSASGTVGPEQYFGPGTRLTVT.

V gene TRBV3-1 (or the pseudogene TRBV3-2) combines with J gene TRBJ2-2, with 14 nucleotides matching TRBD2. After removal of 2 bases from V and 4 bases from J, the junction contained 9 bases not matched to a gene. CDR3 size: 19 residues. In germline, CDR1 is LGHDT, CDR2 YNNKEL (reference sequence). The CDR3 loop reads CASSQRWQTSGGATGELFF. CDR3 DNA sequence: TGTGCCAGCAGCCAACGGTGGCAGACTAGCGGGGGGGCCACCGGGGAGCTGTTTTTT.